This T cell receptor beta chain was sequenced in a study of vaccination effects on CD4 cells after COVID-19. Overall study context: Samples were taken post-vaccine, and their median timing was 72 days after the second dose. Overall study results and limits: The study found marked clonal contraction of infection- and vaccine-induced clones late after vaccination. Early post-infection timepoints were absent, and convalescent patients were few.

Upon completion of roughly ten days in culture, CD4+ T cells were isolated. Of the BNT162b2 and mRNA-1273 vaccines, participants received two doses of one or the other. A half-medium replacement with IL-2 medium was carried out on days 3 and 7. The assay was immunoSEQ multiplex PCR, and TCRdb's table has in-frame clones only and misses some. The sample holds tens of thousands of clones, less than 75% seen once. Trimming took 4 bases from V and 3 from J, leaving 9 bases between them. CDR1 SGHTA and CDR2 FQGNSA come from the germline V gene. The CDR3 loop spans 14 amino acids. This clone is a singleton in its sample. What it recognizes is unknown.

The specimen was CD4+ T cells from PBMCs cultured without peptide, collected after COVID-19 vaccination. The sequence came from a human donor who received a COVID-19 vaccine. This sequence joins TRBV7-2 and TRBJ1-4; a possible D gene is TRBD1 (5 bases). The chain's CDR3 is CASSSQVSNEKLFF. The CDR3 bases are TGTGCCAGCAGCTCACAGGTCTCTAATGAAAAACTGTTTTTT.